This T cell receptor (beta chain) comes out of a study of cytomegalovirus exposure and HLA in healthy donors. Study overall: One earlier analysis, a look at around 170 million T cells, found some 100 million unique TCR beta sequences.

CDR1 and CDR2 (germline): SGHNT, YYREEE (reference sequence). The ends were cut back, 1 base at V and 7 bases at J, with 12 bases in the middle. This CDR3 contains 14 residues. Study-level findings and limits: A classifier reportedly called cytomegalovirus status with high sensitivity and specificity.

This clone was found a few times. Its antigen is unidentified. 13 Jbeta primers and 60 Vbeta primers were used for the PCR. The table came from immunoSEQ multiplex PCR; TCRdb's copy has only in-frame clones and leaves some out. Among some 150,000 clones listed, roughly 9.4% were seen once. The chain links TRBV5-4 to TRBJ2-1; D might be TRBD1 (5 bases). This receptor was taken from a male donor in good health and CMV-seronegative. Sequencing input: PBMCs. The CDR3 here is CASSLSGWRNEQFF. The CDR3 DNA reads TGTGCCAGCAGCTTGTCAGGGTGGAGAAATGAGCAGTTCTTC.